The rows below give T cell receptor beta chains drawn from one sample of a study of shared clonotypes between healthy human individuals. Repertoires were generated with immunoSEQ multiplex PCR, while TCRdb's copy carries only in-frame clones and drops some. This table holds approximately 2.5 million clones, roughly 92% found once. Sequencing was carried out using naive CD4+ T cells sorted from blood. These receptors came from a man between 18 and 29 years old in good health. Each CDR3 is given with its conserved first and last residue. A D gene is named only where the DNA matches it firmly. The size field is filled for only some rows; it gives once, few, many or a size class.

d_gene	abundance	v_gene	j_gene	CDR3aa	CDR3nt
TRBD2	-	TRBV5-1	TRBJ2-3	CASSPGTSGRTDTQYF	TGCGCCAGCAGCCCGGGGACTAGCGGGAGGACAGATACGCAGTATTTT
-	-	TRBV4-1	TRBJ1-3	CASSQDAAGISGNTIYF	TGCGCCAGCAGCCAAGATGCCGCAGGCATCTCTGGAAACACCATATATTTT
-	-	TRBV5-1	TRBJ2-5	CASSQRGYPQETQYF	TGCGCCAGCAGCCAAAGGGGGTACCCTCAAGAGACCCAGTACTTC
-	-	TRBV4-3	TRBJ1-5	CASSQDPQPANQPQHF	TGCGCCAGCAGCCAAGATCCTCAACCTGCTAATCAGCCCCAGCATTTT
TRBD2	-	TRBV6-5	TRBJ2-3	CASSYFASGGTDTQYF	TGTGCCAGCAGTTACTTCGCCAGCGGGGGCACAGATACGCAGTATTTT
-	-	TRBV19	TRBJ2-7	CASSPRDAYEQYF	TGTGCCAGTAGTCCCCGGGACGCCTACGAGCAGTACTTC
TRBD1	-	TRBV5-5	TRBJ1-5	CASSLGTGYSNQPQHF	TGTGCCAGCAGCTTGGGGACAGGTTATAGCAATCAGCCCCAGCATTTT
TRBD1	-	TRBV10-3	TRBJ1-5	CAISEFGTGERDQPQHF	TGTGCCATCAGTGAGTTTGGGACAGGGGAAAGGGATCAGCCCCAGCATTTT
TRBD1	-	TRBV10-3	TRBJ1-4	CASGQGANEKLFF	TGTGCCAGCGGACAGGGGGCAAATGAAAAACTGTTTTTT
-	once	TRBV10-3	TRBJ2-2	CAISSDRVGELFF	TGTGCCATCAGTAGTGACCGGGTCGGGGAGCTGTTTTTT
-	-	TRBV2	TRBJ2-1	CASSGYNEQFF	TGTGCCAGCAGTGGGTACAATGAGCAGTTCTTC
-	few	TRBV18	TRBJ2-5	CASSSEETQYF	TGTGCCAGCTCATCAGAAGAGACCCAGTACTTC
-	-	TRBV9	TRBJ1-3	CASSVDGSSGNTIYF	TGTGCCAGCAGCGTAGACGGGTCCTCTGGAAACACCATATATTTT
-	-	TRBV6-5	TRBJ1-1	CASSRLIGVEAFF	TGTGCCAGCAGCCGTTTGATCGGGGTTGAAGCTTTCTTT
-	-	TRBV18	TRBJ1-2	CASSPLDRANYGYTF	TGTGCCAGCTCACCACTAGACAGAGCCAACTATGGCTACACCTTC
TRBD2	once	TRBV2	TRBJ2-3	CASSGWTSGSTDTQYF	TGTGCCAGCAGTGGCTGGACTAGCGGGAGCACAGATACGCAGTATTTT
TRBD2	-	TRBV7-3	TRBJ2-1	CASSPAGARSYNEQFF	TGTGCCAGCAGTCCAGCGGGGGCCCGCTCCTACAATGAGCAGTTCTTC
-	-	TRBV7-3	TRBJ2-5	CASSLSRSETQYF	TGTGCCAGCAGCCTTTCGCGATCGGAGACCCAGTACTTC
-	once	TRBV5-8	TRBJ1-4	CASSFRATAGEKLFF	TGTGCCAGCAGCTTTCGGGCCACGGCGGGTGAAAAACTGTTTTTT
TRBD1	-	TRBV10-2	TRBJ2-7	CASRESGTGVVEQYF	TGCGCCAGCAGAGAAAGCGGGACAGGGGTCGTCGAGCAGTACTTC
TRBD1	once	TRBV10-1	TRBJ2-2	CASSESRDRGRGTGELFF	TGCGCCAGCAGTGAGTCCCGGGACAGGGGGCGAGGCACCGGGGAGCTGTTTTTT
TRBD1	-	TRBV5-6	TRBJ1-1	CASSSDAGTGGAAEAFF	TGTGCCAGCAGCTCCGACGCCGGGACAGGGGGCGCGGCTGAAGCTTTCTTT
TRBD1	few	TRBV28	TRBJ1-5	CASSYGDRGLSQPQHF	TGTGCCAGCAGTTATGGGGACAGGGGGCTGAGTCAGCCCCAGCATTTT
-	-	TRBV19	TRBJ1-1	CASTTTGGLAEAFF	TGTGCCAGTACCACCACGGGGGGCTTAGCTGAAGCTTTCTTT
TRBD1	once	TRBV5-1	TRBJ1-2	CASSLGQGVYGYTF	TGCGCCAGCAGCTTAGGACAGGGGGTCTATGGCTACACCTTC
-	-	TRBV19	TRBJ2-3	CASSLGPQGGADTQYF	TGTGCCAGTAGCTTAGGGCCCCAGGGGGGGGCAGATACGCAGTATTTT
-	once	TRBV6-5	TRBJ2-3	CASSTPDPDTQYF	TGTGCCAGCAGTACCCCGGACCCAGATACGCAGTATTTT
TRBD2	-	TRBV6-5	TRBJ2-5	CASTSGLQETQYF	TGTGCCAGTACTAGCGGGCTCCAAGAGACCCAGTACTTC
TRBD2	-	TRBV7-2	TRBJ2-5	CASSLGGAGGSETQYF	TGTGCCAGCAGCTTAGGAGGAGCGGGAGGGTCGGAGACCCAGTACTTC
-	-	TRBV28	TRBJ2-7	CASSLGVQGYEQYF	TGTGCCAGCAGTTTAGGGGTTCAGGGGTACGAGCAGTACTTC
TRBD2	-	TRBV10-3	TRBJ2-3	CAITFGGGATDTQYF	TGTGCCATCACGTTCGGCGGGGGGGCTACAGATACGCAGTATTTT
-	-	TRBV18	TRBJ1-1	CASSPGIDVEGTEAFF	TGTGCCAGCTCACCAGGGATAGACGTCGAGGGCACTGAAGCTTTCTTT
-	-	TRBV6-1	TRBJ1-3	CASSAPSGQFSGNTIYF	TGTGCCAGCAGTGCGCCTTCAGGACAGTTCTCTGGAAACACCATATATTTT
-	-	TRBV5-1	TRBJ1-2	CASSSGRVANYGYTF	TGCGCCAGCAGCAGCGGGAGGGTAGCCAACTATGGCTACACCTTC
-	-	TRBV4-3	TRBJ2-7	CASSQESGLEQYF	TGCGCCAGCAGCCAAGAGTCCGGGTTGGAGCAGTACTTC
-	-	TRBV6-1	TRBJ2-2	CASSRPRVDGELFF	TGTGCCAGCAGTCGACCCAGGGTGGACGGGGAGCTGTTTTTT
-	-	TRBV11-2	TRBJ2-3	CASSLGTDTQYF	TGTGCCAGCAGCTTGGGCACAGATACGCAGTATTTT
TRBD1	-	TRBV5-4	TRBJ1-2	CASRAGGEGYTF	TGTGCCAGCAGAGCAGGGGGCGAAGGCTACACCTTC
-	few	TRBV2	TRBJ2-1	CASSLADKQFF	TGTGCCAGCTCCCTAGCCGATAAGCAGTTCTTC
TRBD2	-	TRBV7-8	TRBJ2-1	CASSLLSGGGSYNEQFF	TGTGCCAGCAGCCTACTTAGCGGGGGGGGCTCCTACAATGAGCAGTTCTTC
-	-	TRBV30	TRBJ2-4	CAWSDPNMRRNIQYF	TGTGCCTGGAGTGATCCGAACATGAGGCGGAACATTCAGTACTTC
-	-	TRBV6-5	TRBJ2-2	CASSYLGALGTGELFF	TGTGCCAGCAGTTACTTGGGGGCCCTTGGGACCGGGGAGCTGTTTTTT
-	-	TRBV19	TRBJ1-6	CASKSGIYNSPLHF	TGTGCCAGTAAGAGTGGGATCTATAATTCACCCCTCCACTTT
-	-	TRBV28	TRBJ1-3	CASSLWGAGPSGNTIYF	TGTGCCAGCAGTTTATGGGGCGCAGGCCCCTCTGGAAACACCATATATTTT
-	-	TRBV5-1	TRBJ2-7	CASSHSGTPGNREQYF	TGCGCCAGCAGCCACTCCGGGACCCCCGGGAACAGAGAGCAGTACTTC
TRBD1	-	TRBV5-4	TRBJ2-1	CASRGQGARNEQFF	TGTGCCAGCAGGGGACAGGGGGCGCGGAATGAGCAGTTCTTC
-	-	TRBV27	TRBJ2-1	CASSSPNLFVMFF	TGTGCCAGCAGTTCACCTAACCTCTTTGTGATGTTCTTC
-	-	TRBV6-1	TRBJ2-2	CASRKGVTGELFF	TGTGCCAGCAGGAAGGGGGTTACCGGGGAGCTGTTTTTT
TRBD2	-	TRBV6-5	TRBJ2-1	CASSLSGNSYNEQFF	TGTGCCAGCAGTCTAAGCGGGAACTCCTACAATGAGCAGTTCTTC
TRBD1	-	TRBV5-5	TRBJ1-1	CASSETGDTEAFF	TGTGCCAGCAGCGAGACAGGGGATACTGAAGCTTTCTTT
-	-	TRBV19	TRBJ1-2	CASSIARADYGYTF	TGTGCCAGTAGTATCGCCAGGGCCGACTATGGCTACACCTTC